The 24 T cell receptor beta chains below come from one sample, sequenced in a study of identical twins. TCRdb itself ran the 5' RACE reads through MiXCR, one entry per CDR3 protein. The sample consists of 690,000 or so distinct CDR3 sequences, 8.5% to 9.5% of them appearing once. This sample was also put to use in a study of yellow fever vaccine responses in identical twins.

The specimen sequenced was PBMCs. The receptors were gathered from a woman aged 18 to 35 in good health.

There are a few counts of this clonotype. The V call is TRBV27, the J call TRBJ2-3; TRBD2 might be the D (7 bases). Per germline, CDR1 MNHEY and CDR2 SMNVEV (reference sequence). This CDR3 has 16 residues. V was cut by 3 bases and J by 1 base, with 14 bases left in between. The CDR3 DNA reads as TGTGCCAGCAGTTTCTCGGGGGGCCGGGGCACAGATACGCAGTATTTT. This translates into CASSFSGGRGTDTQYF.

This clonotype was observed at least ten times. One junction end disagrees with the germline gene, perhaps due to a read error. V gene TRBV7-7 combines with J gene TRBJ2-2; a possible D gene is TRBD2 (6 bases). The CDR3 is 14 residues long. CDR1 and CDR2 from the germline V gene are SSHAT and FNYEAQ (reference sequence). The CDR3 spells CASSPAGSDGELFF. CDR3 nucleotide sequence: TGTGCTAGCAGCCCTGCGGGATCCGACGGGGAGCTGTTTTTT.

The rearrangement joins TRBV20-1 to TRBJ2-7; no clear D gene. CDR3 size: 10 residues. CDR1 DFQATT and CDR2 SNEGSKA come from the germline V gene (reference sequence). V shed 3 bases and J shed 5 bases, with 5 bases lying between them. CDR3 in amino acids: CSASWDEQYF. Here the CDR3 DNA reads TGCAGTGCTAGTTGGGACGAGCAGTACTTC.

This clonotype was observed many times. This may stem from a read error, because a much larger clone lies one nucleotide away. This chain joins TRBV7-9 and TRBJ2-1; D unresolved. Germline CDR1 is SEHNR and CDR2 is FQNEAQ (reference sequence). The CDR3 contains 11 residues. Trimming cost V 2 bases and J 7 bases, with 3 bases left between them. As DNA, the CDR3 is TGTGCCAGCAGCTTAAAGAATGAGCAGTTCTTC. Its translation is CASSLKNEQFF.

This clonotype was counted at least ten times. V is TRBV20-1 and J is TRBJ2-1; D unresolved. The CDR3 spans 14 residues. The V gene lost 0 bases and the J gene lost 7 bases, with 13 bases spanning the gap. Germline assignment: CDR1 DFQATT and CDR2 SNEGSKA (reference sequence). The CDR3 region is CSARDPRRSNEQFF. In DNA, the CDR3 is TGCAGTGCTAGAGATCCTCGGAGATCGAATGAGCAGTTCTTC.

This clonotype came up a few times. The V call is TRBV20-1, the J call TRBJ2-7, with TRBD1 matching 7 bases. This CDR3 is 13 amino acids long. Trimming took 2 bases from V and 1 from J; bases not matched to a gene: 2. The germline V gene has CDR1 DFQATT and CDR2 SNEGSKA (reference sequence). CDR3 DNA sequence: TGCAGTGCTAGACAGGGGGTATCCTACGAGCAGTACTTC. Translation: CSARQGVSYEQYF.

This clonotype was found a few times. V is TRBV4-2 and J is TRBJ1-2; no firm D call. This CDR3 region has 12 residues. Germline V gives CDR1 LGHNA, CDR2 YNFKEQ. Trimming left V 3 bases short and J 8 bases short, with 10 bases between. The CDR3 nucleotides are TGTGCCAGCAGCCATTCAGCAGGAGGCTACACCTTC. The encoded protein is CASSHSAGGYTF.

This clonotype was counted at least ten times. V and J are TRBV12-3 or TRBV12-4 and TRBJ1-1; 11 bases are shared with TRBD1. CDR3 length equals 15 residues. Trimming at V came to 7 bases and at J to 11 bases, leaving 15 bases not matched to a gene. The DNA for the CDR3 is TGTGCCAGCAAGGCCTCGGACAGGGGGCAAAAGAAGGCTTTCTTT. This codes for CASKASDRGQKKAFF.

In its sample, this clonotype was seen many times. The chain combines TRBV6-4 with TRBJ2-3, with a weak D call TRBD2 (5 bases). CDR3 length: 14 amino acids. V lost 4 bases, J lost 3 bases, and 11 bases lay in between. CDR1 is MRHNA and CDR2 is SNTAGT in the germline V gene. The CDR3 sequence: CASSVVGDTDTQYF. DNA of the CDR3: TGTGCCAGCAGTGTTGTGGGAGATACAGATACGCAGTATTTT.

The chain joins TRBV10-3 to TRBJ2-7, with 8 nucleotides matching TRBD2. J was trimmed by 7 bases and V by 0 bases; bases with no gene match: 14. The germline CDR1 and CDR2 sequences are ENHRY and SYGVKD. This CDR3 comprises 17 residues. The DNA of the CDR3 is TGTGCCATCAGTGAGTCGATGGCGGGGGGCGATATAAAAGAGCAGTACTTC. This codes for CAISESMAGGDIKEQYF.

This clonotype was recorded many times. The CDR3 loop is CASSLDGGTDTQYF. The CDR3 bases are TGCGCCAGCAGCTTAGACGGAGGCACAGATACGCAGTATTTT. V and J are TRBV5-1 and TRBJ2-3; the D is unclear. Germline values: CDR1 SGHRS, CDR2 YFSETQ. The CDR3 is 14 amino acids. V was pared by 2 bases and J by 1 base, with 8 bases between.

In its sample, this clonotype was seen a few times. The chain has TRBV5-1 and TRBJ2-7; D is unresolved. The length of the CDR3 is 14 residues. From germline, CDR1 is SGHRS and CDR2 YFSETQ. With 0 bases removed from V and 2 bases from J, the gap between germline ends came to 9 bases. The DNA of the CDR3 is TGCGCCAGCAGCTTGGAGCGACTGACCTACGAGCAGTACTTC. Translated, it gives CASSLERLTYEQYF.

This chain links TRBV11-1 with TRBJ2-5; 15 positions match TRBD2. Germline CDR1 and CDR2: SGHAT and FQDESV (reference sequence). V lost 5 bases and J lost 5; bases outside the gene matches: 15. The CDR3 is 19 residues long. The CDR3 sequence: CASSTTGLAGGHRWETQYF. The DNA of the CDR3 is TGTGCCAGCAGCACGACCGGACTAGCGGGGGGGCATAGATGGGAGACCCAGTACTTC. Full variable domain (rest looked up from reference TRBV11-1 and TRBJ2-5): EAEVAQSPRYKITEKSQAVAFWCDPISGHATLYWYRQILGQGPELLVQFQDESVVDDSQLPKDRFSAERLKGVDSTLKIQPAELGDSAMYLCASSTTGLAGGHRWETQYFGPGTRLLVL.

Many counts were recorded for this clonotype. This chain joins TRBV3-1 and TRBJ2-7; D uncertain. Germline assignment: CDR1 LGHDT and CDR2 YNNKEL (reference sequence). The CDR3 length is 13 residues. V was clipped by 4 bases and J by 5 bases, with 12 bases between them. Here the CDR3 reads CASSPGPWNEQYF. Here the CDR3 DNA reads TGTGCCAGCAGCCCCGGACCCTGGAACGAGCAGTACTTC.

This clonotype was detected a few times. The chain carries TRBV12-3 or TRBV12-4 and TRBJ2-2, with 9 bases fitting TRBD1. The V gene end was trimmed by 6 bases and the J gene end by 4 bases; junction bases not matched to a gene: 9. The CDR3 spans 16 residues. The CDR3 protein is CASSLTGGVSTGELFF. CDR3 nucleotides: TGTGCCAGCAGCCTCACAGGGGGCGTTAGCACCGGGGAGCTGTTTTTT.

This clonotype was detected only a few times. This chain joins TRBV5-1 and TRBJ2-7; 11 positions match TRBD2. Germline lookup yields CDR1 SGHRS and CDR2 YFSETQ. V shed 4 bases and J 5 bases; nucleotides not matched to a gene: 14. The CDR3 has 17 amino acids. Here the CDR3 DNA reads TGCGCCAGCAGCCCGTACAGACTAGCGGGGAAGGTCGACGAGCAGTACTTC. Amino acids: CASSPYRLAGKVDEQYF. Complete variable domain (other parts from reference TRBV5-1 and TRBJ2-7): KAGVTQTPRYLIKTRGQQVTLSCSPISGHRSVSWYQQTPGQGLQFLFEYFSETQRNKGNFPGRFSGRQFSNSRSEMNVSTLELGDSALYLCASSPYRLAGKVDEQYFGPGTRLTVT.

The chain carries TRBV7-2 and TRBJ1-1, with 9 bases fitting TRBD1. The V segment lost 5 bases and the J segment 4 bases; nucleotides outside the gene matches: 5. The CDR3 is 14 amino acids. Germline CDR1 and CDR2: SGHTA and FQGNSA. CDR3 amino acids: CASSPTGGVTEAFF. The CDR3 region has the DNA TGTGCCAGCAGCCCGACAGGGGGGGTCACTGAAGCTTTCTTT.

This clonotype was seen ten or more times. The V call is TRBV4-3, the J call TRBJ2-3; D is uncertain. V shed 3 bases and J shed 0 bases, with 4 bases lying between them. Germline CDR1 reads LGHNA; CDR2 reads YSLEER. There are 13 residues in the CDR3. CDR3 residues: CASSHTSTDTQYF. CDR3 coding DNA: TGCGCCAGCAGCCATACTAGCACAGATACGCAGTATTTT.

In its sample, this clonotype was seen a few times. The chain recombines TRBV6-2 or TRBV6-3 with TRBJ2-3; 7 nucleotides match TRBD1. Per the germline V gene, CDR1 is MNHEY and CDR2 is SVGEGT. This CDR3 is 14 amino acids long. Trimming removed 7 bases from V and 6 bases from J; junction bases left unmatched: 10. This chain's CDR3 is CASNLRGPRDTQYF. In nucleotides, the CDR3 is TGTGCCAGCAACCTAAGGGGGCCCCGGGATACGCAGTATTTT.

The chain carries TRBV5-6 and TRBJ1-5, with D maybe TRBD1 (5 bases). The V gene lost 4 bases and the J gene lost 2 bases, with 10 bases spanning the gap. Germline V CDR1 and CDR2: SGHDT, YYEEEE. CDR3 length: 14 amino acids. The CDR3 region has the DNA TGTGCCAGCAGCAATTGGGGGGGCAATCAGCCCCAGCATTTT. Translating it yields CASSNWGGNQPQHF.

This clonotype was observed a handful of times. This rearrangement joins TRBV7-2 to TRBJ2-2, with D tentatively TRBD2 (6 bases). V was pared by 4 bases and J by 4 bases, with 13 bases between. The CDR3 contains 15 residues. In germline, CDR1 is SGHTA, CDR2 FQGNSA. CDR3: CASSSDYRRTGELFF. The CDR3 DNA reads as TGTGCCAGCAGCTCGGACTATCGACGCACCGGGGAGCTGTTTTTT.

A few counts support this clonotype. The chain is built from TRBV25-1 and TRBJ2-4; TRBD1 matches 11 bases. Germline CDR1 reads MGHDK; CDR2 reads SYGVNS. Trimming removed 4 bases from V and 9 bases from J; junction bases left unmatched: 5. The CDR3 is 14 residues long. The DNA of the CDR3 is TGTGCCAGCAGTGCCGGGACAGGGGGTGGCATTCAGTACTTC. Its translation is CASSAGTGGGIQYF.

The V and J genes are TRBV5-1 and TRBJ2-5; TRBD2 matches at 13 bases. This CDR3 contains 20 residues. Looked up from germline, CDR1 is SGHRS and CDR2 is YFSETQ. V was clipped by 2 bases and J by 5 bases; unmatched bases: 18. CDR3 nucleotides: TGCGCCAGCAGCTTAACTCCACGGGGGACTAGCGGGGCCTCCGGGGAGACCCAGTACTTC. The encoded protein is CASSLTPRGTSGASGETQYF.

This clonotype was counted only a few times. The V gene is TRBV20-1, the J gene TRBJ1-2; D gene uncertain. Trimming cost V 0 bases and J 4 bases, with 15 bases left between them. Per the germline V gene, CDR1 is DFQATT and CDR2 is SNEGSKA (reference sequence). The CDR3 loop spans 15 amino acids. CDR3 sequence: CSARDWQFLAYGYTF. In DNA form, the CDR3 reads TGCAGTGCTAGAGATTGGCAGTTCCTCGCCTATGGCTACACCTTC.